The 25 T cell receptor beta chains given below trace back to one sample, sequenced in a study of blood T cell repertoires in COVID-19. This table comes from immunoSEQ multiplex PCR, and its TCRdb copy is limited to in-frame clones, with some not included. Of 55,000 to 70,000 clones in the sample, about four fifths were seen once. Sequenced sample: peripheral blood. Receptor source: an elderly woman with acute or convalescent COVID-19.

V is TRBV7-9 and J is TRBJ2-2; maybe TRBD1 (5 bases). Trimming removed 5 bases at V and 7 bases at J, with 14 bases between. The CDR3 contains 14 residues. Germline values: CDR1 SEHNR, CDR2 FQNEAQ (reference sequence). The CDR3 coding sequence is TGTGCCAGCAGCGTAGGAAGGGGCGGCGGGGAGCTGTTTTTT. Protein: CASSVGRGGGELFF.

V usage is TRBV7-2 and J usage is TRBJ2-7; D perhaps matches TRBD2 (6 bases). Between the trimmed V and J ends, which lost 4 bases and 2 bases, there was a span of 15 bases. This CDR3 has 15 residues. Germline values: CDR1 SGHTA, CDR2 FQGNSA. CDR3 nucleotide sequence: TGTGCCAGCAGCTGGATCGGGGGATCAACCTACGAGCAGTACTTC. Protein sequence: CASSWIGGSTYEQYF.

This clone was seen once. This chain joins TRBV19 and TRBJ2-4; D is undetermined. CDR1 LNHDA and CDR2 SQIVND come from the germline V gene (reference sequence). There are 13 residues in the CDR3. Trimming pared 3 bases from V and 7 bases from J, leaving 10 bases between. The CDR3 DNA sequence: TGTGCCAGTAGTATTGAGGTTCTGAACATTCAGTACTTC. It translates to CASSIEVLNIQYF.

CDR3 sequence: CASSDGRRDTEAFF. CDR3 bases: TGTGCCAGCAGTGATGGCAGGAGGGACACTGAAGCTTTCTTT. The rearrangement links TRBV6-1 to TRBJ1-1, with no clear D. The CDR3 length is 14 residues. Trimming pared 3 bases from V and 3 bases from J, leaving 11 bases between. Looked up from germline, CDR1 is MNHNS and CDR2 is SASEGT.

The rearrangement joins TRBV7-9 to TRBJ2-3; D is perhaps TRBD1 (5 bases). With 3 bases removed from V and 0 bases from J, the gap between germline ends came to 13 bases. This CDR3 comprises 16 residues. CDR1 SEHNR and CDR2 FQNEAQ come from the germline V gene (reference sequence). The CDR3 DNA reads TGTGCCAGCAGCTTTCAGGGTGCCACTAGCACAGATACGCAGTATTTT. Translated: CASSFQGATSTDTQYF.

The genes are TRBV11-3 and TRBJ1-1, with 9 positions matching TRBD1. This CDR3 comprises 14 residues. Germline CDR1 reads SGHNT; CDR2 reads YENEEA. V shed 5 bases and J 7 bases; nucleotides not matched to a gene: 8. CDR3 sequence: CASSPGQGLDEAFF. The CDR3 bases are TGTGCCAGCAGCCCGGGACAGGGCCTGGATGAAGCTTTCTTT.

The J gene is TRBJ1-4, the V gene TRBV5-1, with D unresolved. Trimming stripped 0 bases from V and 0 bases from J, with 6 bases between. The CDR3 is made up of 15 amino acids. Germline-derived CDR1 and CDR2 are SGHRS and YFSETQ. The CDR3 DNA follows: TGCGCCAGCAGCTTGGACTTAGCAACTAATGAAAAACTGTTTTTT. This sequence encodes CASSLDLATNEKLFF.

The V and J genes are TRBV4-1 and TRBJ2-5; no firm D call. Trimming pared 0 bases from V and 5 bases from J, leaving 13 bases between. Germline V CDR1 and CDR2: MGHRA, YSYEKL. This CDR3 region has 15 residues. CDR3: CASSQERLVGETQYF. In nucleotides, the CDR3 is TGCGCCAGCAGCCAAGAGCGTCTAGTTGGTGAGACCCAGTACTTC.

This clone appeared a few times. The V and J genes are TRBV19 and TRBJ1-4; possibly TRBD1 for D (5 bases). This CDR3 comprises 15 residues. The germline V gene has CDR1 LNHDA and CDR2 SQIVND (reference sequence). Trimming removed 5 bases at V and 5 bases at J, with 15 bases between. CDR3 nucleotides: TGTGCCAGTAGTTCACCCGGGGGATCGAATGAAAAACTGTTTTTT. Encoded protein: CASSSPGGSNEKLFF.

The chain couples TRBV5-8 to TRBJ2-2; D is possibly TRBD2 (6 bases). The CDR3 is made up of 14 amino acids. Trimming stripped 6 bases from V and 6 bases from J, with 15 bases between. CDR1 and CDR2 (germline): SGHTS, YDEGEE. The CDR3 sequence: CASKRGGFAGELFF. DNA of the CDR3: TGTGCCAGCAAACGGGGAGGCTTTGCCGGGGAGCTGTTTTTT. Filled out from reference TRBV5-8 and TRBJ2-2, the complete variable domain reads EAGVTQSPTHLIKTRGQQATLRCSPISGHTSVYWYQQALGLGLQFLLWYDEGEERNRGNFPPRFSGRQFPNYSSELNVNALELEDSALYLCASKRGGFAGELFFGEGSRLTVL.

The chain is built from TRBV3-1 (or the pseudogene TRBV3-2) and TRBJ2-5; 10 nucleotides align to TRBD1. Germline assignment: CDR1 LGHDT and CDR2 YNNKEL (reference sequence). V shed 4 bases and J 1 base; nucleotides not matched to a gene: 6. The CDR3 has 16 residues. CDR3 coding DNA: TGTGCCAGCAGCCGGGGGACAGGGGCTCTCCAAGAGACCCAGTACTTC. It yields the protein CASSRGTGALQETQYF.

The chain is built from TRBV3-1 (or the pseudogene TRBV3-2) and TRBJ2-3; 7 bases map to TRBD2. Trimming removed 4 bases from V and 6 bases from J; junction bases left unmatched: 7. Germline CDR1 LGHDT, CDR2 YNNKEL (reference sequence). CDR3 size: 14 residues. CDR3 region: CASSPGLVSDTQYF. CDR3 in DNA: TGTGCCAGCAGCCCAGGACTAGTCTCCGATACGCAGTATTTT.

This clone has more than one count but fewer than ten. The chain recombines TRBV19 with TRBJ1-6; 7 bases align to TRBD1. With V trimmed by 5 bases and J by 9 bases, 7 bases remained unmatched. This CDR3 contains 14 residues. From germline, CDR1 is LNHDA and CDR2 SQIVND (reference sequence). The CDR3 DNA sequence: TGTGCCAGTAGTCCAGGGGGACTAGGTTCACCCCTCCACTTT. The encoded protein is CASSPGGLGSPLHF.

The chain employs TRBV5-1 and TRBJ2-7, with TRBD1 as a possible D gene (6 bases). There are 14 residues in the CDR3. V was clipped by 4 bases and J by 2 bases, with 13 bases between them. Germline CDR1 and CDR2: SGHRS and YFSETQ. CDR3 nucleotide sequence: TGCGCCAGCAGCCGAAACAGGGCCGCCTACGAGCAGTACTTC. Protein product: CASSRNRAAYEQYF.

This clone was recorded only once. The chain employs TRBV6-5 and TRBJ1-6; a weak D match, TRBD1 (5 bases). Deletions cut 6 bases from V and 5 bases from J, with 14 bases between. CDR1 and CDR2 from the germline V gene are MNHEY and SVGAGI. This CDR3 has 15 residues. CDR3 in DNA: TGTGCCAGCAGCCCACTGACAGTCCATAATTCACCCCTCCACTTT. As protein: CASSPLTVHNSPLHF.

The chain uses TRBV10-1 and TRBJ1-1; D uncertain. Germline V lookup: CDR1 WNHNN, CDR2 SYGVQD (reference sequence). The CDR3 runs 14 residues. The V and J ends lost 6 bases and 5 bases respectively, with 16 bases between them. CDR3 protein: CASSGGQARTEAFF. In DNA form, the CDR3 reads TGCGCCAGCAGCGGCGGGCAGGCGAGGACTGAAGCTTTCTTT.

This chain uses TRBV27 with TRBJ1-5; the D is unclear. V lost 3 bases and J 7 bases, leaving 10 bases between the germline ends. The CDR3 spans 13 residues. Germline loops: CDR1 MNHEY, CDR2 SMNVEV (reference sequence). Here the CDR3 reads CASSFTVEQPQHF. In nucleotides, the CDR3 is TGTGCCAGCAGTTTTACGGTAGAACAGCCCCAGCATTTT.

This clone has only one observation. This chain joins TRBV3-1 (or the pseudogene TRBV3-2) and TRBJ1-1; weak D call: TRBD1 (6 bases). This CDR3 has 14 residues. CDR1 LGHDT and CDR2 YNNKEL come from the germline V gene (reference sequence). Deletions cut 4 bases from V and 5 bases from J, with 14 bases between. CDR3 residues: CASSLRVGGTEAFF. In DNA, the CDR3 is TGTGCCAGCAGCCTTCGTGTAGGGGGAACTGAAGCTTTCTTT.

The genes are TRBV7-2 and TRBJ1-1; no clear D. Germline lookup yields CDR1 SGHTA and CDR2 FQGNSA. The CDR3 spans 16 residues. V was trimmed by 2 bases and J by 0 bases, leaving 13 bases between them. In DNA form, the CDR3 reads TGTGCCAGCAGCTTATTCCACCAGGCCCTGAACACTGAAGCTTTCTTT. Residues: CASSLFHQALNTEAFF.

This chain links TRBV19 with TRBJ1-1; the match to TRBD1 covers 7 bases. The germline CDR1 and CDR2 sequences are LNHDA and SQIVND (reference sequence). Germline trimming cut 4 bases from V and 1 base from J; bases unmatched to any gene: 6. There are 15 residues in the CDR3. The CDR3 sequence is CASSTQYRGNTEAFF. DNA for the CDR3: TGTGCCAGTAGTACCCAATACAGGGGGAACACTGAAGCTTTCTTT.

The rearrangement links TRBV7-9 to TRBJ2-3; no firm D call. Trimming pared 2 bases from V and 2 bases from J, leaving 5 bases between. Germline V gene lookup returns CDR1 SEHNR and CDR2 FQNEAQ (reference sequence). The CDR3 is made up of 13 amino acids. CDR3: CASSLSYTDTQYF. As DNA, the CDR3 is TGTGCCAGCAGCTTAAGCTACACAGATACGCAGTATTTT.

This clone showed up just a few times. The chain employs TRBV6-5 and TRBJ1-4, with D hard to call. V was cut by 10 bases and J by 0 bases, with 12 bases left in between. The CDR3 extends over 14 amino acids. Per germline, CDR1 MNHEY and CDR2 SVGAGI. CDR3: CATSPVSTNEKLFF. The CDR3 DNA sequence: TGTGCCACCTCACCAGTATCAACTAATGAAAAACTGTTTTTT.

This clone was detected only once. V and J are TRBV25-1 and TRBJ2-1, with 7 bases fitting TRBD2. Trimming removed 3 bases from V and 8 bases from J; junction bases left unmatched: 13. CDR3 length: 16 residues. Germline V gene lookup returns CDR1 MGHDK and CDR2 SYGVNS. The CDR3 DNA follows: TGTGCCAGCAGTGATTGGGGGGGAGAGCTTCGGGATGAGCAGTTCTTC. Its translation: CASSDWGGELRDEQFF.

The chain has TRBV7-2 and TRBJ1-4; D might be TRBD1 (5 bases). CDR1 and CDR2 (germline): SGHTA, FQGNSA. With 0 bases removed from V and 8 bases from J, the gap between germline ends came to 16 bases. The CDR3 spans 16 residues. CDR3 nucleotides: TGTGCCAGCAGCTTAGCGGTCGGTCAGGGTGAGGAAAAACTGTTTTTT. This translates into CASSLAVGQGEEKLFF.

With regard to this clone: One junction end disagrees with the germline gene, perhaps due to a read error. This chain uses TRBV5-1 with TRBJ2-4; the match to TRBD2 covers 10 bases. There are 15 residues in the CDR3. Germline loops: CDR1 SGHRS, CDR2 YFSETQ. This chain's CDR3 is CASSVAGGSQNIQYF. CDR3 coding DNA: TGCGCCAGCAGCGTAGCGGGGGGTAGCCAAAATATTCAGTACTTC.